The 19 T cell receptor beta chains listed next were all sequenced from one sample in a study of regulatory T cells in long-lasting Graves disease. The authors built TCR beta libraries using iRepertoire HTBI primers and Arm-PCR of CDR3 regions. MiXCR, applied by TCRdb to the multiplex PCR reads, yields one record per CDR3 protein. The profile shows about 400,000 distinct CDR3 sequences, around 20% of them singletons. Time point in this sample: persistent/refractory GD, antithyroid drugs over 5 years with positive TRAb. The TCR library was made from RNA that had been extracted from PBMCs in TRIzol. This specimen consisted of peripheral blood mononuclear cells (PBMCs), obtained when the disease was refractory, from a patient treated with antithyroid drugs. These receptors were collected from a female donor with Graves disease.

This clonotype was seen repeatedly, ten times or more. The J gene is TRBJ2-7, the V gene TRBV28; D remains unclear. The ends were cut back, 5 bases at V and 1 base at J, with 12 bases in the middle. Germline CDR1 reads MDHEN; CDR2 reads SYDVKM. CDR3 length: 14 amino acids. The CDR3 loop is CASSPVFRSYEQYF. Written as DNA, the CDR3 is TGTGCCAGCAGTCCCGTTTTTAGGTCCTACGAGCAGTACTTC.

As DNA, the CDR3 is TGTGCCAGCAGCTTAGGATTTAGCGGGAGATTTTCTTATCAAGAGACCCAGTACTTC. Its protein product is CASSLGFSGRFSYQETQYF. The chain carries TRBV7-9 and TRBJ2-5, with 9 bases that match TRBD2. Per the germline V gene, CDR1 is SEHNR and CDR2 is FQNEAQ (reference sequence). The CDR3 extends over 19 amino acids. The junction had 14 bases not matched to a gene; V was cut back by 1 base and J by 2 bases.

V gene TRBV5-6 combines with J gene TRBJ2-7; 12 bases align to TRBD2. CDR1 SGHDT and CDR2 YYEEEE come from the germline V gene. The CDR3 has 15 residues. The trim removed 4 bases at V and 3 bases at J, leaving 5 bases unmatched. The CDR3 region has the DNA TGTGCCAGCAGCGCGACTAGCGGGAGAGGCTACGAGCAGTACTTC. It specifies CASSATSGRGYEQYF.

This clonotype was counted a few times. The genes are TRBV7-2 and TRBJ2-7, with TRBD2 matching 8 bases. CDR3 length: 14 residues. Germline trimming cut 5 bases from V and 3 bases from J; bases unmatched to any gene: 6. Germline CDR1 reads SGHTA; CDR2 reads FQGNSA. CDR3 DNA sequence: TGTGCCAGCAGCCCCGGGGGGGTCCTCTACGAGCAGTACTTC. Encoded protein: CASSPGGVLYEQYF.

CDR3 in amino acids: CATSREVAGSGANVLTF. The CDR3 DNA is TGTGCCACCAGCAGAGAGGTGGCCGGGAGTGGGGCCAACGTCCTGACTTTC. The chain uses TRBV15 and TRBJ2-6, with a possible D match to TRBD2 (6 bases). In germline, CDR1 is LNHNV, CDR2 YYDKDF (reference sequence). The CDR3 runs 17 residues. V lost 0 bases, J lost 3 bases, and 12 bases lay in between.

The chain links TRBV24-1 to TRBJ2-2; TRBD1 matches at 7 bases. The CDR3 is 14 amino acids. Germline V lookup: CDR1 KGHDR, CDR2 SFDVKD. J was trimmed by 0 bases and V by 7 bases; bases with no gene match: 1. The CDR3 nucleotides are TGTGCCACCAGAGGGACAGCGAACACCGGGGAGCTGTTTTTT. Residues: CATRGTANTGELFF.

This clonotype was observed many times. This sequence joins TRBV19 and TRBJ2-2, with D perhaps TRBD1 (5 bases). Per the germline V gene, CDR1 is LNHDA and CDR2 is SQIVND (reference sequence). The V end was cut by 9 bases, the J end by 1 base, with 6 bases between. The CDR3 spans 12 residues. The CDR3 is CASTGNTGELFF. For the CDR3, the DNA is TGTGCCAGCACAGGGAACACCGGGGAGCTGTTTTTT.

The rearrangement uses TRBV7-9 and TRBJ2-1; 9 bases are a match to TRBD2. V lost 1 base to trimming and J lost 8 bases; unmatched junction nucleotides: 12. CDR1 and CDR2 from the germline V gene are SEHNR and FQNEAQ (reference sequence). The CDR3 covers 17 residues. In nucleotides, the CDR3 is TGTGCCAGCAGCTTAGGTGATGGTAGCGGGAGAGGCGATGAGCAGTTCTTC. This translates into CASSLGDGSGRGDEQFF.

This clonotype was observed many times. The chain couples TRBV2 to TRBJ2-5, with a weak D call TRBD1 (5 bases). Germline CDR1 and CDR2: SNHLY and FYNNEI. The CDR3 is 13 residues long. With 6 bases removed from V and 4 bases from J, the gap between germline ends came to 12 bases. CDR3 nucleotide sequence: TGTGCCAGCAGAGAACAGGATACAGAGACCCAGTACTTC. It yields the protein CASREQDTETQYF.

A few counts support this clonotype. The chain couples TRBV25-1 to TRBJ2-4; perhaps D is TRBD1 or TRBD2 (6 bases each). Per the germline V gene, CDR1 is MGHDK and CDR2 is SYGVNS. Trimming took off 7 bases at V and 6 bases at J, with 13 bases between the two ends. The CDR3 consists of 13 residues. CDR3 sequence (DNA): TGTGCCAGCACTGGGGGGCTCGGAAACATTCAGTACTTC. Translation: CASTGGLGNIQYF.

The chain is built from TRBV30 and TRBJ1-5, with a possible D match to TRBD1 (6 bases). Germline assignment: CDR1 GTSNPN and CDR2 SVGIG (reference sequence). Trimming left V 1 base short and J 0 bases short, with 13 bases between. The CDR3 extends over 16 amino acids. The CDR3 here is CAWSGGGGYSNQPQHF. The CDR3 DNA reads TGTGCCTGGAGTGGAGGAGGGGGATATAGCAATCAGCCCCAGCATTTT.

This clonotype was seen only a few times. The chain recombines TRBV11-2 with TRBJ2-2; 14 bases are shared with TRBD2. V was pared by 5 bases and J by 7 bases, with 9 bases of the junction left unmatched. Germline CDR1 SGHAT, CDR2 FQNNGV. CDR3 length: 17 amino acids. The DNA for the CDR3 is TGTGCCAGCAGCCCAGGGACTAGCGGGAGTGTAGTCGGGGAGCTGTTTTTT. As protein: CASSPGTSGSVVGELFF.

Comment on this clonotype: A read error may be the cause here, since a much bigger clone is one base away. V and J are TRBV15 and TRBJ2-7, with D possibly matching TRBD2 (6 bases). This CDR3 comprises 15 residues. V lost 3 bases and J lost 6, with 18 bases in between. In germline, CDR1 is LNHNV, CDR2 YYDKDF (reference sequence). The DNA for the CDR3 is TGTGCCACCAGCAGCGCTAGGGGAGGTGGTTCCGAGCAGTACTTC. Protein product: CATSSARGGGSEQYF.

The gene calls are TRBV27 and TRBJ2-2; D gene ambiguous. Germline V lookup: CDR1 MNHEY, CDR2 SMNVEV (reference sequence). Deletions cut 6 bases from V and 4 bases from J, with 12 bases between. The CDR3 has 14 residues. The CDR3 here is CASRGLGSTGELFF. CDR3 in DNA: TGTGCCAGCAGAGGGTTGGGTTCCACCGGGGAGCTGTTTTTT.

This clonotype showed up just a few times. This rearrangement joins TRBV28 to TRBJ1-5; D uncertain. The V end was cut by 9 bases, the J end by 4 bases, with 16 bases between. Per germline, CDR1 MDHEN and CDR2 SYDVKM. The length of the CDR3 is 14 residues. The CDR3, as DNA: TGTGCCAGTCGTAGAAGGGCGGAAAATCAGCCCCAGCATTTT. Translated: CASRRRAENQPQHF.

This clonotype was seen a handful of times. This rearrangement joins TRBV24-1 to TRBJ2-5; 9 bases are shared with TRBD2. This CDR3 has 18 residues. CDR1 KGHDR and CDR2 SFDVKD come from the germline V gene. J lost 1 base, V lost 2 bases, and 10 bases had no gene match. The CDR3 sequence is CATSDWAGGDSAQETQYF. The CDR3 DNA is TGTGCCACCAGTGATTGGGCGGGGGGGGATTCCGCCCAAGAGACCCAGTACTTC.

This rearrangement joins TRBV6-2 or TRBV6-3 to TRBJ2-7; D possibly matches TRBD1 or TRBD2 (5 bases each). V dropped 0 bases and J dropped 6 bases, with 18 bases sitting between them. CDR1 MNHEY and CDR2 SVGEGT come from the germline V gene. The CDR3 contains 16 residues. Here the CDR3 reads CASSYSIGTALSEQYF. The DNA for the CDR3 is TGTGCCAGCAGTTACTCGATCGGGACGGCTTTAAGCGAGCAGTACTTC.

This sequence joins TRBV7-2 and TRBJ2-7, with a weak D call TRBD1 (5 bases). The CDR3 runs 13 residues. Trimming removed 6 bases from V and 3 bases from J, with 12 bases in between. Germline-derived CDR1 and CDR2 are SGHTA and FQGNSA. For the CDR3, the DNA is TGTGCCAGCAGTTCGTTAGGACACTACGAGCAGTACTTC. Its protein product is CASSSLGHYEQYF.

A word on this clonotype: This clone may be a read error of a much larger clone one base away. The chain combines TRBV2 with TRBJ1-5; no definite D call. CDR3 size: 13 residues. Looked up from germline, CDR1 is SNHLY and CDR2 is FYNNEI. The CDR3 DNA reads TGTGCCAGCAGGGCCCTAAGTAGTCAGTCCCAGCATTTT. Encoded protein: CASRALSSQSQHF.